Listed below are T cell receptor beta chains from one sample, sequenced in a study of PD-1 blockade in classical Hodgkin lymphoma. The table came from immunoSEQ multiplex PCR; TCRdb's copy has only in-frame clones and leaves some out. This sample has roughly 70,000 clones, with 71% found just once. This specimen was peripheral blood mononuclear cells (PBMCs), taken before the second cycle of nivolumab. These receptors originate from a human donor with classical Hodgkin lymphoma. CDR3s include the opening cysteine and the closing phenylalanine or tryptophan. A D gene is named only where the DNA matches it firmly. Expanded clones get a size class; other rows say once, few or many, or leave the size out.

V gene	clone size	D gene	J gene	CDR3 protein	CDR3 DNA
TRBV5-1	.	.	TRBJ2-7	CASSPNQGAYEQYF	TGCGCCAGCAGCCCTAACCAGGGAGCCTACGAGCAGTACTTC
TRBV7-2	.	.	TRBJ1-1	CASSPQVMNTEAFF	TGTGCCAGCAGCCCGCAGGTGATGAACACTGAAGCTTTCTTT
TRBV5-5	few	TRBD2	TRBJ2-7	CASSLAAGVTYEQYF	TGTGCCAGCAGCTTGGCCGCGGGGGTTACCTACGAGCAGTACTTC
TRBV5-4	.	TRBD2	TRBJ2-5	CASSLGGTSGTQETQYF	TGTGCCAGCAGCTTGGGCGGGACTAGCGGGACTCAAGAGACCCAGTACTTC
TRBV5-4	.	.	TRBJ1-2	CASSLRLGGYTF	TGTGCCAGCAGCTTGAGATTGGGTGGCTACACCTTC
TRBV29-1	.	TRBD1	TRBJ1-2	CSVGTGVSGYTF	TGCAGCGTTGGGACAGGGGTTAGTGGCTACACCTTC
TRBV29-1	.	TRBD1	TRBJ1-2	CSALKGAEPRYGYTF	TGCAGCGCTTTAAAGGGGGCGGAACCCCGATATGGCTACACCTTC
TRBV5-1	once	.	TRBJ2-5	CASSSRIQETQYF	TGCGCCAGCAGCTCCCGAATACAAGAGACCCAGTACTTC
TRBV14	.	.	TRBJ2-6	CASSQGRGSPGANVLTF	TGTGCCAGCAGCCAAGGCAGGGGCTCCCCTGGGGCCAACGTCCTGACTTTC
TRBV7-2	.	.	TRBJ1-3	CASSSGLSGNTIYF	TGTGCCAGCAGCTCGGGTCTCTCTGGAAACACCATATATTTT